The 20 T cell receptor beta chains below come from one sample, sequenced in a study of blood T cell repertoires in COVID-19 (TCRdb year 2020). Library preparation was by the immunoSEQ multiplex PCR assay. TCRdb carries this immuneACCESS record with in-frame sequences only. Its versions omit some clonotypes, under half of them owing to an unresolved V gene in the studies checked, with the rest unexplained. Across this sample there are about 45,000 clones, with around 80% seen only once. More than 13% of the sample comes from the top ten. The sequencing sample was made of peripheral blood. The receptors come from a human donor in a cohort sampled during active COVID-19.

This clone was detected ten times or more. This chain links TRBV5-5 with TRBJ1-1; D is uncertain. V was trimmed by 4 bases and J by 3 bases, leaving 10 bases between them. The CDR3 covers 13 residues. Per the germline V gene, CDR1 is SGHKS and CDR2 is YYEKEE (reference sequence). The CDR3 loop reads CASSSQADTEAFF. CDR3 nucleotides: TGTGCCAGCAGCAGCCAGGCAGACACTGAAGCTTTCTTT.

The chain joins TRBV3-1 (or the pseudogene TRBV3-2) to TRBJ1-1; 8 bases match TRBD1. CDR1 and CDR2 from the germline V gene are LGHDT and YNNKEL (reference sequence). Trimming at V came to 4 bases and at J to 4 bases, leaving 14 bases not matched to a gene. The CDR3 covers 17 residues. This chain's CDR3 is CASSPGTGGLLGTEAFF. The CDR3 DNA reads as TGTGCCAGCAGCCCCGGGACAGGAGGACTTTTGGGCACTGAAGCTTTCTTT.

This CDR3 is CASSLEQTTDTQYF. The DNA of the CDR3 is TGCGCCAGCAGCTTGGAACAGACCACAGATACGCAGTATTTT. The chain recombines TRBV5-1 with TRBJ2-3; no reliable D call. The CDR3 is 14 residues long. Trimming cost V 0 bases and J 2 bases, with 7 bases left between them. Germline CDR1 SGHRS, CDR2 YFSETQ.

The rearrangement joins TRBV28 to TRBJ2-1; D is possibly TRBD1 (5 bases). CDR3 length: 17 amino acids. V was trimmed by 1 base and J by 5 bases, leaving 18 bases between them. Germline V gene data show CDR1 as MDHEN and CDR2 as SYDVKM. The CDR3 is CASSLFPRSQGDNEQFF. CDR3 nucleotide sequence: TGTGCCAGCAGTTTATTCCCGCGGTCGCAAGGGGACAATGAGCAGTTCTTC.

V gene TRBV15 combines with J gene TRBJ2-7, with 9 bases that match TRBD2. V shed 0 bases and J 4 bases; nucleotides not matched to a gene: 7. This CDR3 spans 16 amino acids. Germline CDR1 LNHNV, CDR2 YYDKDF (reference sequence). CDR3 sequence reads: CATSREGASGGYEQYF. CDR3 in DNA: TGTGCCACCAGCAGAGAAGGGGCCAGCGGGGGGTACGAGCAGTACTTC.

This clone has a handful of counts. CDR3 sequence: CASRQTGTADYEQYF. As DNA, the CDR3 is TGTGCCAGCAGGCAGACCGGGACAGCTGACTACGAGCAGTACTTC. The chain is built from TRBV5-5 and TRBJ2-7, with TRBD1 matching 7 bases. The germline V gene encodes CDR1 SGHKS and CDR2 YYEKEE (reference sequence). J was trimmed by 3 bases and V by 5 bases; bases with no gene match: 11. This CDR3 has 15 amino acids.

This clone showed up just once. The rearrangement uses TRBV30 and TRBJ2-1; D is unclear. V lost 8 bases, J lost 8 bases, and 16 bases lay in between. CDR3 length: 12 amino acids. CDR1 is GTSNPN, CDR2 SVGIG, per germline (reference sequence). In DNA, the CDR3 is TGTGCCCACCGTCCACTTTTCGATGAGCAGTTCTTC. This sequence encodes CAHRPLFDEQFF.

This rearrangement joins TRBV30 to TRBJ2-7, with D unclear. Per germline, CDR1 GTSNPN and CDR2 SVGIG (reference sequence). CDR3 length: 11 amino acids. Trimming took off 2 bases at V and 5 bases at J, with 7 bases between the two ends. CDR3 sequence: CAWSRVHEQYF. The DNA of the CDR3 is TGTGCCTGGAGTCGGGTCCACGAGCAGTACTTC.

In this sample, this clone turned up a few times. The chain is built from TRBV15 and TRBJ2-7; tentatively, D is TRBD2 (6 bases). With 0 bases removed from V and 3 bases from J, the gap between germline ends came to 15 bases. The CDR3 spans 16 residues. Germline values: CDR1 LNHNV, CDR2 YYDKDF (reference sequence). The CDR3 nucleotides are TGTGCCACCAGCAGAGATATGGTAGCGGCCGTCTACGAGCAGTACTTC. Translated: CATSRDMVAAVYEQYF.

This chain connects TRBV5-1 to TRBJ2-7, with TRBD1 matching over 8 bases. Trimming at V came to 3 bases and at J to 0 bases, leaving 5 bases not matched to a gene. The germline V gene encodes CDR1 SGHRS and CDR2 YFSETQ. The CDR3 has 15 amino acids. CDR3 region: CASSSSGQASYEQYF. The CDR3 DNA reads as TGCGCCAGCAGCTCCTCGGGACAGGCCTCCTACGAGCAGTACTTC.

The gene calls are TRBV2 and TRBJ1-2, with TRBD1 as a possible D gene (6 bases). V was cut by 5 bases and J by 4 bases, with 20 bases left in between. Germline V CDR1 and CDR2: SNHLY, FYNNEI. The CDR3 length is 16 residues. CDR3 sequence reads: CASSSDRSSGGYGYTF. CDR3 sequence (DNA): TGTGCCAGCAGTTCAGACAGGTCCTCGGGGGGCTATGGCTACACCTTC.

The V and J genes are TRBV19 and TRBJ1-4, with D hard to call. Germline V CDR1 and CDR2: LNHDA, SQIVND (reference sequence). The CDR3 consists of 13 residues. The germline V and J ends were trimmed by 2 bases and 5 bases, with 6 bases remaining between them. The CDR3 sequence is CASSIQENEKLFF. CDR3 coding DNA: TGTGCCAGTAGTATACAAGAGAATGAAAAACTGTTTTTT.

V and J are TRBV5-1 and TRBJ2-2, with D maybe TRBD1 (5 bases). V lost 0 bases, J lost 4 bases, and 13 bases lay in between. CDR3 length: 16 amino acids. The germline gives CDR1 SGHRS, CDR2 YFSETQ. CDR3 DNA: TGCGCCAGCAGCTTGGCCCCAGGGTCGGGCACCGGGGAGCTGTTTTTT. This encodes CASSLAPGSGTGELFF.

V gene TRBV10-3 combines with J gene TRBJ1-4, with 8 bases aligning to TRBD1. V was clipped by 2 bases and J by 5 bases; unmatched bases: 4. The CDR3 is 15 amino acids. Germline-derived CDR1 and CDR2 are ENHRY and SYGVKD. CDR3: CAISETGGLNEKLFF. CDR3 nucleotides: TGTGCCATCAGTGAGACAGGGGGTCTGAATGAAAAACTGTTTTTT.

This chain joins TRBV4-1 and TRBJ2-1, with 8 bases aligning to TRBD2. The germline CDR1 and CDR2 sequences are MGHRA and YSYEKL. With 0 bases clipped from V and 9 bases from J, the junction kept 1 base outside the gene matches. The CDR3 extends over 13 amino acids. For the CDR3, the DNA is TGCGCCAGCAGCCAAGATCGGGGGGGTGAGCAGTTCTTC. This sequence encodes CASSQDRGGEQFF.

The chain links TRBV12-3 or TRBV12-4 to TRBJ1-1; maybe TRBD1 (6 bases). The CDR3 runs 13 residues. Trimming removed 6 bases at V and 1 base at J, with 9 bases between. The CDR3 nucleotides read TGTGCCAGCAGCCAGGGGCCGAACACTGAAGCTTTCTTT. This gives the protein CASSQGPNTEAFF.

V and J are TRBV7-2 and TRBJ2-7, with 9 bases fitting TRBD2. The CDR3 has 14 residues. Trimming cost V 8 bases and J 3 bases; bases outside gene matches: 8. Germline V gives CDR1 SGHTA, CDR2 FQGNSA. CDR3 residues: CASGPGLAGYEQYF. The CDR3 nucleotides are TGTGCCAGCGGCCCGGGACTAGCTGGCTACGAGCAGTACTTC.

The chain recombines TRBV24-1 with TRBJ2-3, with D possibly being TRBD2 (5 bases). Between the trimmed V and J ends, which lost 2 bases and 6 bases, there was a span of 11 bases. The CDR3 has 14 residues. Germline values: CDR1 KGHDR, CDR2 SFDVKD. CDR3: CATSDSNLADTQYF. The CDR3 DNA reads TGTGCCACCAGTGATTCGAACTTAGCGGATACGCAGTATTTT.

The chain is built from TRBV5-5 and TRBJ2-3; D is unclear. The CDR3 is made up of 16 amino acids. Germline V gene sequence: CDR1 SGHKS, CDR2 YYEKEE (reference sequence). V shed 0 bases and J shed 0 bases, with 11 bases lying between them. As DNA, the CDR3 is TGTGCCAGCAGCTTGGCGCAGGCCTTTAGCACAGATACGCAGTATTTT. It specifies CASSLAQAFSTDTQYF.

The chain links TRBV4-3 to TRBJ2-2; TRBD2 is a possible D gene (5 bases). The CDR3 spans 15 residues. V shed 0 bases and J shed 5 bases, with 10 bases lying between them. Germline V gene sequence: CDR1 LGHNA, CDR2 YSLEER. The DNA for the CDR3 is TGCGCCAGCAGCCAAGAGGGAGCTGGGACCGGGGAGCTGTTTTTT. As protein: CASSQEGAGTGELFF.